This TCR beta chain was sequenced during a study of blood T cell repertoires in COVID-19. The germline V and J ends were trimmed by 0 bases and 2 bases, with 8 bases remaining between them. CDR3 length equals 15 residues. Germline lookup yields CDR1 SGHTA and CDR2 FQGNSA. This clone appeared a single time. Method: immunoSEQ multiplex PCR; TCRdb's copy keeps in-frame clones and lacks some. The top ten clones hold 8% to 9% of a sample with 120,000 to 150,000 clones, 80% to 90% of them seen once. This clonotype was obtained from a woman between 50 and 59 years old with active or convalescent COVID-19. The rearrangement uses TRBV7-2 and TRBJ1-3, with D tentatively TRBD1 (5 bases). Input material: peripheral blood. CDR3 DNA sequence: TGTGCCAGCAGCTTAGCGGGGCAAACTGGAAACACCATATATTTT. Amino acids: CASSLAGQTGNTIYF.